This T cell receptor (beta chain) stems from a study of cytomegalovirus exposure and HLA in healthy donors. In the PCR, 60 Vbeta and 13 Jbeta primers were used. The method was immunoSEQ multiplex PCR; TCRdb's version includes in-frame clones alone and lacks a portion of them. The data show around 200,000 clones, with 80% to 90% seen just once and around 0.34% held by the top ten. CDR1 is SGHTA, CDR2 FQGNSA, per germline. CDR3 length: 16 residues. Trimming took 1 base from V and 0 from J, leaving 10 bases between them. Sequencing was performed on PBMCs. The TCR originated in a woman aged 30 to 39 in good health and CMV-seronegative. The chain couples TRBV7-2 to TRBJ2-1; D call uncertain. The CDR3, as DNA: TGTGCCAGCAGCTTAGGGGCTCTGAGCTCCTACAATGAGCAGTTCTTC. Its protein is CASSLGALSSYNEQFF.